These 32 T cell receptor beta chains share one sample of origin, sequenced in a study of T cell responses to AZD1222 COVID-19 vaccine. Repertoires were generated with immunoSEQ multiplex PCR, while TCRdb's copy carries only in-frame clones and drops some. The data show 90,000 to 150,000 clones, about nine tenths seen once. The material sequenced was peripheral blood, taken on day 0 of AZD1222 vaccination. Every receptor here comes from an adult in good health.

The chain combines TRBV6-6 with TRBJ2-2, with TRBD1 as a possible D gene (6 bases). V was cut by 2 bases and J by 5 bases, with 9 bases left in between. The CDR3 sequence is 14 residues long. Germline V CDR1 and CDR2: MNHNY, SVGAGI (reference sequence). CDR3 sequence (DNA): TGTGCCAGCAGTTACGGACAGCCGACCGGGGAGCTGTTTTTT. Amino acid sequence: CASSYGQPTGELFF.

V gene TRBV7-6 combines with J gene TRBJ2-3, with 8 positions matching TRBD2. Per the germline V gene, CDR1 is SGHVS and CDR2 is FNYEAQ. After removal of 1 base from V and 3 bases from J, the junction contained 3 bases not matched to a gene. The CDR3 runs 15 residues. Written as DNA, the CDR3 is TGTGCCAGCAGCTTAGGCGGCGGGAGGACAGATACGCAGTATTTT. Translation: CASSLGGGRTDTQYF.

This clone has just a few counts. The CDR3 bases are TGTGCCAGCAGTTACCCCACAGGGGCGAGGGGGATCGGGCAGTACTTC. Protein sequence: CASSYPTGARGIGQYF. V is TRBV6-6 and J is TRBJ2-7, with 7 bases that match TRBD1. CDR1 is MNHNY and CDR2 is SVGAGI in the germline V gene (reference sequence). The CDR3 runs to 16 residues. V was pared by 2 bases and J by 9 bases, with 16 bases of the junction left unmatched.

This chain links TRBV7-2 with TRBJ2-2, with TRBD2 as a possible D gene (5 bases). The V end lost 6 bases, the J end lost 4 bases, and 18 bases lay between the germline ends. Germline V gene lookup returns CDR1 SGHTA and CDR2 FQGNSA. The CDR3 covers 16 residues. The CDR3 region is CASSSHSGIRTGELFF. CDR3 in DNA: TGTGCCAGCAGTTCCCACTCGGGGATACGCACCGGGGAGCTGTTTTTT.

The genes are TRBV28 and TRBJ1-5; D uncertain. V was cut by 3 bases and J by 2 bases, with 8 bases left in between. Germline-derived CDR1 and CDR2 are MDHEN and SYDVKM. The length of the CDR3 is 14 residues. The CDR3 region is CASSFGRGNQPQHF. The CDR3 nucleotides read TGTGCCAGCAGTTTCGGACGGGGCAATCAGCCCCAGCATTTT.

This chain links TRBV28 with TRBJ2-1, with 15 nucleotides matching TRBD2. V lost 7 bases, J lost 9 bases, and 4 bases stayed unmatched. CDR1 and CDR2 from the germline V gene are MDHEN and SYDVKM. This CDR3 is built from 14 residues. CDR3 in amino acids: CASTLGLAGGEQFF. The CDR3 DNA is TGTGCCAGCACCCTGGGACTAGCGGGAGGTGAGCAGTTCTTC.

This clone is a singleton in its sample. The rearrangement links TRBV5-4 to TRBJ2-1; TRBD1 agrees at 7 bases. Germline lookup yields CDR1 SGHNT and CDR2 YYREEE (reference sequence). The CDR3 sequence is 16 residues long. V shed 2 bases and J 6 bases; nucleotides not matched to a gene: 11. The CDR3 DNA reads as TGTGCCAGCAGCTTCCCCGGTAGAGGGGGCTTCAATGAGCAGTTCTTC. Protein sequence: CASSFPGRGGFNEQFF. Filled out from reference TRBV5-4 and TRBJ2-1, the complete variable domain reads ETGVTQSPTHLIKTRGQQVTLRCSSQSGHNTVSWYQQALGQGPQFIFQYYREEENGRGNFPPRFSGLQFPNYSSELNVNALELDDSALYLCASSFPGRGGFNEQFFGPGTRLTVL.

V usage is TRBV7-9 and J usage is TRBJ2-7, with D possibly being TRBD1 or TRBD2 (5 bases each). Germline values: CDR1 SEHNR, CDR2 FQNEAQ (reference sequence). The CDR3 covers 14 residues. The V end was cut by 2 bases, the J end by 3 bases, with 11 bases between. CDR3: CASSLSGTDYEQYF. DNA for the CDR3: TGTGCCAGCAGCTTATCAGGGACGGACTACGAGCAGTACTTC.

The chain carries TRBV2 and TRBJ1-1; TRBD1 matches at 7 bases. CDR3 length equals 15 residues. CDR1 and CDR2 (germline): SNHLY, FYNNEI. J lost 5 bases, V lost 6 bases, and 12 bases had no gene match. This CDR3 is CASRKREGGETEAFF. CDR3 DNA: TGTGCCAGCAGGAAAAGGGAAGGGGGCGAAACTGAAGCTTTCTTT.

The chain uses TRBV28 and TRBJ1-5; D unresolved. The CDR3 is made up of 17 amino acids. Germline V gives CDR1 MDHEN, CDR2 SYDVKM. Trimming stripped 6 bases from V and 1 base from J, with 19 bases between. The CDR3 nucleotides read TGTGCCAGCAGCTTTATGGGCCTCGCGTCGAGCAATCAGCCCCAGCATTTT. The encoded protein is CASSFMGLASSNQPQHF.

This chain uses TRBV28 with TRBJ1-5, with unresolved D. Germline CDR1 reads MDHEN; CDR2 reads SYDVKM. The V and J ends lost 2 bases and 7 bases respectively, with 6 bases between them. The CDR3 spans 12 residues. The CDR3 sequence is CASSLLRQPQHF. The DNA of the CDR3 is TGTGCCAGCAGTTTACTGAGACAGCCCCAGCATTTT.

The chain recombines TRBV5-1 with TRBJ1-6; 7 positions match TRBD1. This CDR3 contains 14 residues. Germline V gene data show CDR1 as SGHRS and CDR2 as YFSETQ. Trimming cost V 1 base and J 7 bases; bases outside gene matches: 2. CDR3 in amino acids: CASSLRDSNSPLHF. In nucleotides, the CDR3 is TGCGCCAGCAGCTTGAGGGACAGCAATTCACCCCTCCACTTT.

The V and J genes are TRBV28 and TRBJ2-1, with no clear D. Trimming took off 6 bases at V and 0 bases at J, with 18 bases between the two ends. Germline assignment: CDR1 MDHEN and CDR2 SYDVKM. This CDR3 has 17 residues. The CDR3 spells CASSLPKGRSSYNEQFF. The CDR3, as DNA: TGTGCCAGCAGCCTCCCTAAGGGCCGGAGCTCCTACAATGAGCAGTTCTTC.

This chain connects TRBV6-5 to TRBJ1-4, with D perhaps matching TRBD1 (6 bases). Trimming left V 7 bases short and J 7 bases short, with 16 bases between. Germline lookup yields CDR1 MNHEY and CDR2 SVGAGI. The CDR3 sequence is 14 residues long. The CDR3 loop reads CASTLQGWGEKLFF. The CDR3 coding sequence is TGTGCCAGCACCCTACAGGGTTGGGGTGAAAAACTGTTTTTT.

The chain recombines TRBV7-9 with TRBJ1-5; tentative D call: TRBD1 (5 bases). Per the germline V gene, CDR1 is SEHNR and CDR2 is FQNEAQ (reference sequence). The ends were cut back, 4 bases at V and 4 bases at J, with 14 bases in the middle. CDR3 length: 15 amino acids. The CDR3 spells CASSSGLGWNQPQHF. The CDR3 region has the DNA TGTGCCAGCAGCTCAGGGCTAGGGTGGAATCAGCCCCAGCATTTT.

The chain joins TRBV19 to TRBJ1-2, with a possible D match to TRBD1 (5 bases). The CDR3 spans 14 residues. CDR1 is LNHDA and CDR2 is SQIVND in the germline V gene (reference sequence). V was trimmed by 3 bases and J by 2 bases, leaving 10 bases between them. The DNA for the CDR3 is TGTGCCAGTAGTATGGGACGGGACAACTATGGCTACACCTTC. This gives the protein CASSMGRDNYGYTF.

The chain couples TRBV18 to TRBJ2-2; 12 bases align to TRBD2. This CDR3 region has 18 residues. The J segment lost 0 bases and the V segment lost 6 bases, leaving 8 bases of the junction unmatched. Germline assignment: CDR1 KGHSH and CDR2 LQKENI. This CDR3 is CASSSLAGGLPNTGELFF. In nucleotides, the CDR3 is TGTGCCAGCTCCTCACTAGCGGGAGGCCTCCCGAACACCGGGGAGCTGTTTTTT. Drawing the rest from reference TRBV18 and TRBJ2-2, the complete variable domain is NAGVMQNPRHLVRRRGQEARLRCSPMKGHSHVYWYRQLPEEGLKFMVYLQKENIIDESGMPKERFSAEFPKEGPSILRIQQVVRGDSAAYFCASSSLAGGLPNTGELFFGEGSRLTVL.

The CDR3, as DNA: TGTGCCAGCAGCCAACAGGCGAACACTGAAGCTTTCTTT. It specifies CASSQQANTEAFF. The chain uses TRBV14 and TRBJ1-1; no reliable D call. The germline CDR1 and CDR2 sequences are SGHDN and FVKESK. CDR3 length: 13 amino acids. Trimming shortened V by 2 bases and J by 1 base, and 5 bases separated the two germline ends.

The V gene is TRBV4-2, the J gene TRBJ2-5, with a possible D match to TRBD2 (5 bases). Germline V gene lookup returns CDR1 LGHNA and CDR2 YNFKEQ. This CDR3 comprises 14 residues. Trimming removed 0 bases from V and 6 bases from J, with 11 bases in between. The chain's CDR3 is CASSQDLAAKTQYF. The CDR3 DNA sequence: TGTGCCAGCAGCCAAGACCTAGCTGCAAAGACCCAGTACTTC.

The rearrangement joins TRBV27 to TRBJ2-5; TRBD2 might be the D (7 bases). V gave up 2 bases and J gave up 6 bases, with 16 bases separating them. Germline lookup yields CDR1 MNHEY and CDR2 SMNVEV (reference sequence). CDR3 length equals 15 residues. In DNA form, the CDR3 reads TGTGCCAGCAGTTTAGATAGGGGGGGAAAGAAGACCCAGTACTTC. Translation: CASSLDRGGKKTQYF.

The chain couples TRBV20-1 to TRBJ2-7; the D gene is possibly TRBD2 (5 bases). The CDR3 extends over 13 amino acids. The V and J ends lost 3 bases and 4 bases respectively, with 13 bases between them. The germline V gene encodes CDR1 DFQATT and CDR2 SNEGSKA (reference sequence). Here the CDR3 DNA reads TGCAGTGCTAGTTCGAGGGTTTCTTACGAGCAGTACTTC. Encoded protein: CSASSRVSYEQYF.

The chain carries TRBV7-9 and TRBJ2-3; D is perhaps TRBD2 (6 bases). The CDR3 consists of 15 residues. V lost 2 bases to trimming and J lost 5 bases, with 14 bases between them. The V gene's germline CDR1 is SEHNR and CDR2 FQNEAQ (reference sequence). This CDR3 is CASSLSAVGGDTQYF. The CDR3 DNA reads TGTGCCAGCAGCTTATCGGCGGTGGGGGGAGATACGCAGTATTTT.

This clone appeared once. V is TRBV29-1 and J is TRBJ2-7; 8 nucleotides line up with TRBD1. The CDR3 runs 12 residues. After removal of 3 bases from V and 6 bases from J, the junction contained 4 bases not matched to a gene. Per germline, CDR1 SQVTM and CDR2 ANQGSEA. CDR3: CSVEPDRGEQYF. CDR3 bases: TGCAGCGTTGAGCCCGACAGGGGCGAGCAGTACTTC.

The chain links TRBV4-1 to TRBJ2-1; D call uncertain. This CDR3 comprises 15 residues. V gave up 0 bases and J gave up 6 bases, with 12 bases separating them. Germline V gives CDR1 MGHRA, CDR2 YSYEKL. CDR3 sequence reads: CASSQDEVPTNEQFF. The CDR3 nucleotides are TGCGCCAGCAGCCAAGATGAGGTGCCAACCAATGAGCAGTTCTTC.

The chain joins TRBV19 to TRBJ2-2, with 7 nucleotides matching TRBD1. The CDR3 contains 17 residues. With 2 bases clipped from V and 2 bases from J, the junction kept 8 bases outside the gene matches. The germline V gene has CDR1 LNHDA and CDR2 SQIVND (reference sequence). CDR3 sequence (DNA): TGTGCCAGTAGTATACGGGGCGCAGGGGGAAACACCGGGGAGCTGTTTTTT. Protein product: CASSIRGAGGNTGELFF. Combining the CDR3 with reference TRBV19 and TRBJ2-2 gives the whole variable domain DGGITQSPKYLFRKEGQNVTLSCEQNLNHDAMYWYRQDPGQGLRLIYYSQIVNDFQKGDIAEGYSVSREKKESFPLTVTSAQKNPTAFYLCASSIRGAGGNTGELFFGEGSRLTVL.

The chain joins TRBV6-1 to TRBJ2-1; 8 bases agree with TRBD2. Germline-derived CDR1 and CDR2 are MNHNS and SASEGT. CDR3 length: 13 residues. The CDR3 protein is CAISGGVAGEQFF. The CDR3 nucleotides are TGTGCTATCTCGGGGGGGGTAGCGGGTGAGCAGTTCTTC.

In this sample, this clone turned up once. The gene calls are TRBV18 and TRBJ2-1, with D unresolved. V was pared by 4 bases and J by 3 bases, with 4 bases between. Germline V gene sequence: CDR1 KGHSH, CDR2 LQKENI. The CDR3 sequence is 12 residues long. The CDR3 spells CASSRLYNEQFF. The CDR3 region has the DNA TGTGCCAGCTCACGGCTCTACAATGAGCAGTTCTTC. Complete variable domain (other parts from reference TRBV18 and TRBJ2-1): NAGVMQNPRHLVRRRGQEARLRCSPMKGHSHVYWYRQLPEEGLKFMVYLQKENIIDESGMPKERFSAEFPKEGPSILRIQQVVRGDSAAYFCASSRLYNEQFFGPGTRLTVL.

The rearrangement joins TRBV7-3 to TRBJ2-6; 7 bases are shared with TRBD2. V shed 5 bases, J shed 0 bases, and the junction held 4 bases outside the gene matches. Germline values: CDR1 SGHTA, CDR2 FQGTGA. CDR3 length: 16 residues. DNA of the CDR3: TGTGCCAGCAGCCCGGGGGGATCCTCTGGGGCCAACGTCCTGACTTTC. The encoded protein is CASSPGGSSGANVLTF.

The chain couples TRBV30 to TRBJ2-2, with D unclear. The CDR3 extends over 13 amino acids. V was pared by 0 bases and J by 7 bases, with 9 bases between. The V gene's germline CDR1 is GTSNPN and CDR2 SVGIG (reference sequence). CDR3 sequence (DNA): TGTGCCTGGAGTGTAGAGTTGGGCGGGGAGCTGTTTTTT. Translation gives CAWSVELGGELFF.

This clone was seen just once. V gene TRBV6-5 combines with J gene TRBJ2-1, with TRBD2 as a possible D gene (6 bases). Germline V lookup: CDR1 MNHEY, CDR2 SVGAGI. Trimming pared 8 bases from V and 5 bases from J, leaving 13 bases between. The length of the CDR3 is 13 residues. In nucleotides, the CDR3 is TGTGCCAGCGGCCGGGACTTCGACAATGAGCAGTTCTTC. Its translation is CASGRDFDNEQFF.

This clone was seen once. The V call is TRBV5-1, the J call TRBJ2-2; D not certain. Germline V gene lookup returns CDR1 SGHRS and CDR2 YFSETQ. The CDR3 extends over 15 amino acids. Trimming took 5 bases from V and 1 from J, leaving 12 bases between them. CDR3 nucleotide sequence: TGCGCCAGCAGATCCAGCGAAATGAACACCGGGGAGCTGTTTTTT. This gives the protein CASRSSEMNTGELFF.

This clone appeared a few times. The V call is TRBV28, the J call TRBJ2-5; D gene ambiguous. V lost 3 bases and J lost 5, with 7 bases in between. CDR3 length: 12 amino acids. Germline values: CDR1 MDHEN, CDR2 SYDVKM. The CDR3 region is CASSFLGETQYF. Written as DNA, the CDR3 is TGTGCCAGCAGTTTCCTGGGGGAGACCCAGTACTTC.